This T cell receptor (beta chain) came from a study of CD8 T cells in ankylosing spondylitis. MiXCR, applied by TCRdb to the 5' RACE reads, yields one record per CDR3 protein. The sample has 250,000 or so distinct CDR3 sequences; about 10% are singletons. This clonotype was sampled from a male donor with ankylosing spondylitis or in good health (not recorded which). Specimen: blood, either unsorted or a sorted T cell fraction (not recorded which).

The chain's CDR3 is CASSLGGLGETQYF. CDR3 DNA sequence: TGTGCCAGCAGTTTAGGAGGCTTGGGGGAGACCCAGTACTTC. The gene calls are TRBV12-3 or TRBV12-4 and TRBJ2-5; no clear D gene. This CDR3 contains 14 residues. The V end was cut by 1 base, the J end by 5 bases, with 11 bases between.